Below are 9 T cell receptor beta chains sequenced from a single sample in a study of T cells after yellow fever vaccination. TCRdb re-called the 5' RACE reads through MiXCR, storing one row per CDR3 protein. The sample holds 400,000 or so distinct CDR3 sequences, 11% seen once. The sample in question was PBMCs, obtained on the day of the first yellow fever vaccination. The receptors stem from a young man who received the YFV17D yellow fever vaccine.

This clonotype was picked up a small number of times. This chain joins TRBV28 and TRBJ1-1; 9 bases fit TRBD1. Germline V gene sequence: CDR1 MDHEN, CDR2 SYDVKM. CDR3 length equals 16 residues. Trimming cost V 6 bases and J 4 bases; bases outside gene matches: 12. CDR3 residues: CASRTGGGLSVTEAFF. The CDR3, as DNA: TGTGCCAGCAGGACAGGGGGGGGGTTATCGGTCACTGAAGCTTTCTTT.

This clonotype was seen ten or more times. The chain employs TRBV10-3 and TRBJ2-3; D is unresolved. V lost 8 bases to trimming and J lost 0 bases, with 12 bases between them. The germline CDR1 and CDR2 sequences are ENHRY and SYGVKD. The length of the CDR3 is 14 residues. This CDR3 is CAIASPLSTDTQYF. CDR3 in DNA: TGTGCCATCGCGTCCCCGTTGAGCACAGATACGCAGTATTTT.

There are a few counts of this clonotype. CDR3 DNA sequence: TGCAGTGCGGAGCAGGGGGTTGATCAGCCCCAGCATTTT. It yields the protein CSAEQGVDQPQHF. J is TRBJ1-5 and V is TRBV20-1; TRBD1 matches at 7 bases. There are 13 residues in the CDR3. Trimming at V came to 6 bases and at J to 5 bases, leaving 7 bases not matched to a gene. Per the germline V gene, CDR1 is DFQATT and CDR2 is SNEGSKA (reference sequence).

This chain connects TRBV7-9 to TRBJ2-6; D remains ambiguous. V lost 2 bases, J lost 0 bases, and 5 bases lay in between. Germline V CDR1 and CDR2: SEHNR, FQNEAQ (reference sequence). The CDR3 spans 15 residues. CDR3 nucleotides: TGTGCCAGCAGCTTACCCGTCTCTGGGGCCAACGTCCTGACTTTC. The encoded protein is CASSLPVSGANVLTF.

The chain couples TRBV5-6 to TRBJ1-5; 9 bases are a match to TRBD1. Germline V gives CDR1 SGHDT, CDR2 YYEEEE. The CDR3 is made up of 17 amino acids. V lost 1 base to trimming and J lost 1 base; unmatched junction nucleotides: 6. CDR3 sequence: CASSLNRDRVSNQPQHF. The CDR3 coding sequence is TGTGCCAGCAGCTTGAATAGGGACAGGGTGAGCAATCAGCCCCAGCATTTT. Full variable domain (outside the CDR3, taken from reference TRBV5-6 and TRBJ1-5): DAGVTQSPTHLIKTRGQQVTLRCSPKSGHDTVSWYQQALGQGPQFIFQYYEEEERQRGNFPDRFSGHQFPNYSSELNVNALLLGDSALYLCASSLNRDRVSNQPQHFGDGTRLSIL.

The table lists this clonotype with many counts. This chain connects TRBV6-2 or TRBV6-3 to TRBJ2-7, with D possibly matching TRBD1 (5 bases). V shed 6 bases and J shed 2 bases, with 11 bases lying between them. Germline V gives CDR1 MNHEY, CDR2 SVGEGT. CDR3 length: 13 residues. The CDR3 DNA is TGTGCCAGCAGGCCCCCGGACACCTACGAGCAGTACGTC. Protein sequence: CASRPPDTYEQYV.

This chain connects TRBV11-2 to TRBJ2-3; D is perhaps TRBD1 (5 bases). From germline, CDR1 is SGHAT and CDR2 FQNNGV. CDR3 length: 16 amino acids. The V end lost 1 base, the J end lost 2 bases, and 13 bases lay between the germline ends. CDR3 DNA sequence: TGTGCCAGCAGCTTAGGAACAGGCCCACACACAGATACGCAGTATTTT. Its protein product is CASSLGTGPHTDTQYF.

J is TRBJ1-2 and V is TRBV4-2, with D maybe TRBD1 (5 bases). V lost 3 bases, J lost 8 bases, and 10 bases lay in between. Germline CDR1 and CDR2: LGHNA and YNFKEQ. The CDR3 covers 12 residues. The CDR3 DNA reads as TGTGCCAGCAGCCAGGGGGTCGGGGGCTACACCTTC. Protein product: CASSQGVGGYTF.

This clonotype was recorded a few times. The gene calls are TRBV20-1 and TRBJ2-1, with D hard to call. CDR1 is DFQATT and CDR2 is SNEGSKA in the germline V gene (reference sequence). CDR3 size: 17 residues. V was clipped by 3 bases and J by 0 bases, with 18 bases between them. The CDR3 nucleotides are TGCAGTGCTAGTCCCCCGGCGGTAGGGAACTCCTACAATGAGCAGTTCTTC. This codes for CSASPPAVGNSYNEQFF.